This T cell receptor (beta chain) was sequenced for a study of CD8 T cells in Susac syndrome. Reverse transcription of roughly 0.5 to 1 ug RNA was carried out with random hexamers. Amplification of TCR beta CDR3 spanned 54 Vbeta and 13 Jbeta via immunoSEQ multiplex PCR. Each CDR3 protein gets one entry after TCRdb re-called the immunoSEQ multiplex PCR reads with MiXCR. The sample lists 150,000 to 200,000 distinct CDR3 sequences; roughly 95% were seen once. There are a few counts of this clonotype. The germline V gene has CDR1 MNHEY and CDR2 SMNVEV (reference sequence). The CDR3 contains 12 residues. Trimming took off 2 bases at V and 4 bases at J, with 4 bases between the two ends. The multiple sclerosis controls were treatment-naive patients with relapsing-remitting disease that was stable or active. TEMRA cells underwent FACS enrichment and CD8+ and CD4+ T cells underwent negative isolation.

V gene TRBV27 combines with J gene TRBJ2-3, with no clear D. The sequencing sample was made of CD4+ T cells from PBMCs. The TCR comes from a human donor with multiple sclerosis. CDR3 in amino acids: CASSLSADTQYF. The CDR3 region has the DNA TGTGCCAGCAGTTTAAGTGCAGATACGCAGTATTTT.